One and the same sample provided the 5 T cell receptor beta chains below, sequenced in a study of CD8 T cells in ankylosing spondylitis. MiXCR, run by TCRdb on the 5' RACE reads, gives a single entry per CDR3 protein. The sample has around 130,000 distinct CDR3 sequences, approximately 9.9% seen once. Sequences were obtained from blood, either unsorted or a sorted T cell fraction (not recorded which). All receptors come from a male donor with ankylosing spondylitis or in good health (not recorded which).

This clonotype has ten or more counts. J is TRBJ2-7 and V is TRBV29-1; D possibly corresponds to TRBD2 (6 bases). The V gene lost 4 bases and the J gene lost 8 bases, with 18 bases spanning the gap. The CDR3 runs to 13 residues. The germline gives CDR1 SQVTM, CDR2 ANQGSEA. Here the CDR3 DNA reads TGCAGCGTTGGTAGGGACTCACAAGACAAGCAGTACTTC. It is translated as CSVGRDSQDKQYF.

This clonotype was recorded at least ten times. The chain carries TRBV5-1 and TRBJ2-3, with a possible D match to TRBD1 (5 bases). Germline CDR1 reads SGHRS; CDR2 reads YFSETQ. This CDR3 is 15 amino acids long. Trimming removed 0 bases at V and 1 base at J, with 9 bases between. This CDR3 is CASSLEGSGTDTQYF. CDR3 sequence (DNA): TGCGCCAGCAGCTTGGAGGGGTCAGGCACAGATACGCAGTATTTT.

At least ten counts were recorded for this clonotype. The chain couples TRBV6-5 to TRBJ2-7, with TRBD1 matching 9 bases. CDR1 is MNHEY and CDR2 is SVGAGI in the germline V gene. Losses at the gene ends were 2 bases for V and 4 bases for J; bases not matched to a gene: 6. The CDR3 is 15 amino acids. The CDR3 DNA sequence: TGTGCCAGCAGTTACGGACAGGGGTTAATGTACGAGCAGTACTTC. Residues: CASSYGQGLMYEQYF.

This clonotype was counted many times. The CDR3 is CSARQPSGGSYEQYF. The CDR3 bases are TGCAGTGCTAGACAACCTAGCGGGGGATCCTACGAGCAGTACTTC. The gene calls are TRBV20-1 and TRBJ2-7, with 10 bases lining up with TRBD2. Trimming cost V 2 bases and J 1 base; bases outside gene matches: 5. The germline CDR1 and CDR2 sequences are DFQATT and SNEGSKA (reference sequence). The CDR3 runs 15 residues.

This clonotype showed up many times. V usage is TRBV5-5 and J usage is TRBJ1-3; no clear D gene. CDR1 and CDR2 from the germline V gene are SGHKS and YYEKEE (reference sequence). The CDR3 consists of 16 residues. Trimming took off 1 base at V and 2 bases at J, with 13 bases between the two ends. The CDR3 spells CASSLRAASPGNTIYF. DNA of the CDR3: TGTGCCAGCAGCTTGCGGGCCGCCTCGCCTGGAAACACCATATATTTT.